This entry lists 21 T cell receptor beta chains sequenced from one sample in a study of shared clonotypes between healthy human individuals. Sequencing used immunoSEQ multiplex PCR; TCRdb keeps in-frame clones, though not all of them. The sample lists hundreds of thousands of clones, approximately 95% seen once, with over 0.1% in the top ten. In the naive CD8 group, cells lacked CD45RO and were positively selected for CCR7, so terminally differentiated effector memory CD45RA+ cells were left out. Sample: naive CD8+ T cells sorted from blood. The receptors stem from a young woman in good health.

Concerning this clone: This sample includes further DNA sequences coding for the same CDR3. The gene calls are TRBV11-2 and TRBJ2-7; D remains ambiguous. Looked up from germline, CDR1 is SGHAT and CDR2 is FQNNGV. The ends were cut back, 1 base at V and 5 bases at J, with 6 bases in the middle. This CDR3 has 12 residues. The CDR3 is CASSLVGNEQYF. The CDR3 nucleotides read TGTGCCAGCAGCTTAGTGGGTAACGAGCAGTACTTC.

This chain joins TRBV30 and TRBJ2-3, with D perhaps matching TRBD1 (5 bases). CDR1 GTSNPN and CDR2 SVGIG come from the germline V gene (reference sequence). The CDR3 length is 14 residues. The V and J ends lost 1 base and 5 bases respectively, with 13 bases between them. Here the CDR3 DNA reads TGTGCCTGGAGTGAACTGCCAGGGAAAGATACGCAGTATTTT. It translates to CAWSELPGKDTQYF.

V usage is TRBV6-1 and J usage is TRBJ2-7, with D possibly TRBD2 on 6 matching bases. The CDR3 totals 12 residues. V was pared by 5 bases and J by 3 bases, with 8 bases between. The germline V gene has CDR1 MNHNS and CDR2 SASEGT. The CDR3 here is CASSLGGYEQYF. The DNA of the CDR3 is TGTGCCAGCAGTCTGGGGGGCTACGAGCAGTACTTC.

The table lists this clone with a count of one. This chain joins TRBV27 and TRBJ2-7; D gene uncertain. The CDR3 totals 15 residues. V was pared by 7 bases and J by 2 bases, with 18 bases between. CDR1 is MNHEY and CDR2 is SMNVEV in the germline V gene (reference sequence). CDR3 residues: CASTFKGMSPYEQYF. CDR3 bases: TGTGCCAGCACTTTTAAAGGGATGTCTCCCTACGAGCAGTACTTC.

This clone has just one count. The V call is TRBV15, the J call TRBJ2-3; D gene uncertain. The V gene's germline CDR1 is LNHNV and CDR2 YYDKDF (reference sequence). The CDR3 has 17 residues. The V and J ends lost 0 bases and 0 bases respectively, with 13 bases between them. DNA for the CDR3: TGTGCCACCAGCAGAGATTTGACGGAGACTAGCACAGATACGCAGTATTTT. As protein: CATSRDLTETSTDTQYF. The whole variable domain, remainder taken from reference TRBV15 and TRBJ2-3, is DAMVIQNPRYQVTQFGKPVTLSCSQTLNHNVMYWYQQKSSQAPKLLFHYYDKDFNNEADTPDNFQSRRPNTSFCFLDIRSPGLGDTAMYLCATSRDLTETSTDTQYFGPGTRLTVL.

V is TRBV28 and J is TRBJ2-7, with a possible D match to TRBD1 (7 bases). This CDR3 region has 15 residues. The germline V gene has CDR1 MDHEN and CDR2 SYDVKM. V lost 6 bases to trimming and J lost 4 bases, with 19 bases between them. DNA of the CDR3: TGTGCCAGCAGAGACGTGGCGGGACAGCTTTACGAGCAGTACTTC. This sequence encodes CASRDVAGQLYEQYF.

V usage is TRBV7-9 and J usage is TRBJ2-1, with 10 bases fitting TRBD2. The CDR3 is 15 amino acids. The germline V gene encodes CDR1 SEHNR and CDR2 FQNEAQ (reference sequence). V lost 6 bases and J lost 5; bases outside the gene matches: 7. CDR3 region: CASRETGTSDNEQFF. The DNA for the CDR3 is TGTGCCAGCAGGGAAACCGGGACTAGCGACAATGAGCAGTTCTTC.

The chain is built from TRBV27 and TRBJ2-5; 13 nucleotides line up with TRBD2. CDR3 size: 18 residues. Trimming at V came to 2 bases and at J to 3 bases, leaving 9 bases not matched to a gene. Germline CDR1 is MNHEY and CDR2 is SMNVEV (reference sequence). CDR3 DNA: TGTGCCAGCAGTTTAAGATTCGGACTAGCGGGAGTAGAAGAGACCCAGTACTTC. Translated: CASSLRFGLAGVEETQYF.

The chain couples TRBV25-1 to TRBJ2-1; the match to TRBD2 covers 10 bases. The CDR3 length is 14 residues. The ends lost 5 bases at V and 7 bases at J; junction bases unmatched: 5. Looked up from germline, CDR1 is MGHDK and CDR2 is SYGVNS. The CDR3 loop reads CASSRAGGPNEQFF. The CDR3 nucleotides are TGTGCCAGCAGTCGAGCGGGAGGGCCAAATGAGCAGTTCTTC.

The rearrangement joins TRBV11-2 to TRBJ2-1; D gene ambiguous. CDR3 size: 15 residues. Trimming removed 4 bases from V and 1 base from J, with 11 bases in between. Germline V CDR1 and CDR2: SGHAT, FQNNGV. In DNA, the CDR3 is TGTGCCAGCAGCTCCTTTTTGGAGTCCTACAATGAGCAGTTCTTC. Translating it yields CASSSFLESYNEQFF. The full variable domain, completed using reference TRBV11-2 and TRBJ2-1, is EAGVAQSPRYKIIEKRQSVAFWCNPISGHATLYWYQQILGQGPKLLIQFQNNGVVDDSQLPKDRFSAERLKGVDSTLKIQPAKLEDSAVYLCASSSFLESYNEQFFGPGTRLTVL.

The genes are TRBV28 and TRBJ2-5; 8 bases agree with TRBD2. The better agreement between TRBJ2-7 and the DNA end casts doubt on the J call. Germline assignment: CDR1 MDHEN and CDR2 SYDVKM. This CDR3 is 14 amino acids long. The CDR3, as DNA: TGTGCCAGCGCAATACTAGCGGCCCACTACGAGCAGTACTTC. Encoded protein: CASAILAAHYEQYF.

The genes are TRBV7-9 and TRBJ2-7; 8 bases line up with TRBD1. The CDR3 spans 15 residues. The J segment lost 5 bases and the V segment lost 3 bases, leaving 9 bases of the junction unmatched. CDR1 and CDR2 from the germline V gene are SEHNR and FQNEAQ (reference sequence). The CDR3 region is CASSFWGQEGNEQYF. The CDR3 nucleotides read TGTGCCAGCAGCTTCTGGGGACAGGAGGGAAACGAGCAGTACTTC.

Comment on this clone: Different DNA sequences within this sample yield the same CDR3. The chain has TRBV27 and TRBJ2-2; D not certain. Germline CDR1 reads MNHEY; CDR2 reads SMNVEV (reference sequence). V shed 4 bases and J shed 6 bases, with 9 bases lying between them. The CDR3 loop spans 13 amino acids. CDR3 protein: CASSSRGPGELFF. CDR3 DNA: TGTGCCAGCAGTTCGAGAGGTCCCGGGGAGCTGTTTTTT.

This sequence joins TRBV18 and TRBJ2-7; 9 nucleotides match TRBD1. The V gene's germline CDR1 is KGHSH and CDR2 LQKENI. Germline trimming cut 4 bases from V and 5 bases from J; bases unmatched to any gene: 12. This CDR3 has 16 amino acids. CDR3 amino acids: CASSLPGTGFSHEQYF. CDR3 nucleotide sequence: TGTGCCAGCTCACTCCCCGGGACAGGGTTTTCCCACGAGCAGTACTTC.

V and J are TRBV9 and TRBJ2-1, with a tentative D call TRBD2 (6 bases). From germline, CDR1 is SGDLS and CDR2 YYNGEE. The CDR3 runs 15 residues. The ends were cut back, 3 bases at V and 3 bases at J, with 13 bases in the middle. DNA for the CDR3: TGTGCCAGCAGCGCGGGACTCGGAGACTACAATGAGCAGTTCTTC. It specifies CASSAGLGDYNEQFF.

The genes are TRBV7-9 and TRBJ2-3, with 7 bases fitting TRBD2. J lost 1 base, V lost 2 bases, and 6 bases had no gene match. The CDR3 runs to 16 residues. Germline values: CDR1 SEHNR, CDR2 FQNEAQ (reference sequence). The CDR3 region is CASSLRRGSGTDTQYF. CDR3 nucleotide sequence: TGTGCCAGCAGCTTAAGGCGCGGGAGTGGCACAGATACGCAGTATTTT.

The chain recombines TRBV7-9 with TRBJ2-7; tentative D call: TRBD2 (5 bases). The CDR3 spans 16 residues. Germline V CDR1 and CDR2: SEHNR, FQNEAQ (reference sequence). V lost 4 bases and J lost 0, with 16 bases in between. CDR3 DNA: TGTGCCAGCAGCTCCCTCCGGGGTGCCCACTCCTACGAGCAGTACTTC. Translation gives CASSSLRGAHSYEQYF. Supplemented by reference TRBV7-9 and TRBJ2-7, the full variable domain reads DTGVSQNPRHKITKRGQNVTFRCDPISEHNRLYWYRQTLGQGPEFLTYFQNEAQLEKSRLLSDRFSAERPKGSFSTLEIQRTEQGDSAMYLCASSSLRGAHSYEQYFGPGTRLTVT.

The chain couples TRBV28 to TRBJ1-2; 8 bases match TRBD1. The CDR3 extends over 13 amino acids. The germline V gene encodes CDR1 MDHEN and CDR2 SYDVKM. J lost 10 bases, V lost 0 bases, and 4 bases had no gene match. CDR3 DNA: TGTGCCAGCAGTTTATGGAAACAGGGGGACTACACCTTC. Amino acids: CASSLWKQGDYTF.

The chain recombines TRBV28 with TRBJ2-7; perhaps TRBD1 as D (6 bases). The V end was cut by 1 base, the J end by 9 bases, with 19 bases between. Germline values: CDR1 MDHEN, CDR2 SYDVKM. The CDR3 has 15 residues. In DNA form, the CDR3 reads TGTGCCAGCAGTTTATACGGGACAACGGGTGGGGGGCAGTACTTC. Translation: CASSLYGTTGGGQYF.

The rearrangement uses TRBV5-1 and TRBJ2-7, with 9 bases matching TRBD1. The germline CDR1 and CDR2 sequences are SGHRS and YFSETQ. This CDR3 is 12 amino acids long. J lost 3 bases, V lost 8 bases, and 3 bases had no gene match. CDR3 sequence reads: CASGTGNYEQYF. CDR3 coding DNA: TGCGCCAGTGGGACAGGGAACTACGAGCAGTACTTC.

V gene TRBV28 combines with J gene TRBJ1-1; TRBD1 might be the D (6 bases). Looked up from germline, CDR1 is MDHEN and CDR2 is SYDVKM. CDR3 length: 15 amino acids. The germline V and J ends were trimmed by 7 bases and 4 bases, with 19 bases remaining between them. CDR3 protein: CASKRWGARITEAFF. DNA of the CDR3: TGTGCCAGCAAACGGTGGGGGGCTCGGATCACTGAAGCTTTCTTT. Using reference TRBV28 and TRBJ1-1 for the parts outside the CDR3, the full variable domain is DVKVTQSSRYLVKRTGEKVFLECVQDMDHENMFWYRQDPGLGLRLIYFSYDVKMKEKGDIPEGYSVSREKKERFSLILESASTNQTSMYLCASKRWGARITEAFFGQGTRLTVV.